This T cell receptor beta chain is from a study of identical twins. TCRdb re-analysed the 5' RACE reads in MiXCR, keeping a single row per CDR3 protein. The repertoire holds around 670,000 distinct CDR3 sequences, with around 6.1% as singletons. Trimming took off 2 bases at V and 4 bases at J, with 9 bases between the two ends. This CDR3 comprises 13 residues. Germline assignment: CDR1 MDHEN and CDR2 SYDVKM. The chain combines TRBV28 with TRBJ2-7; D is undetermined. Sequencing was done on a sample of naive T cells sorted from blood. This receptor was obtained from a man in his late teens or twenties in good health. The CDR3 DNA reads TGTGCCAGCAGTTTAGGGATAGTTTACGAGCAGTACTTC. Its protein is CASSLGIVYEQYF. Full variable domain (remainder filled in from reference TRBV28 and TRBJ2-7): DVKVTQSSRYLVKRTGEKVFLECVQDMDHENMFWYRQDPGLGLRLIYFSYDVKMKEKGDIPEGYSVSREKKERFSLILESASTNQTSMYLCASSLGIVYEQYFGPGTRLTVT.